This T cell receptor beta chain came from a study of control samples from healthy donors and cancer patients (TCRdb year 2020). The library came from the immunoSEQ multiplex PCR assay. TCRdb's version of the immuneACCESS table is confined to in-frame rearrangements and falls short of the full clone set. An unresolved V gene accounts for under half of the shortfall where checked; the remainder is of unknown origin. The sample table holds some 140,000 clones, of which roughly 92% were seen once. The leading ten clones occupy about 11% of the sample. For this clone: Its antigen is currently not known. No much larger clonotype is one base removed from it; base qualities were not supplied.

The CDR3 numbers 16 residues from cysteine through phenylalanine. Only the CDR3 DNA is retained, 48 bases long and in frame from the first base. The germline V end is reduced by 6 bases and the J end by 2 bases; junction bases left unmatched: 8. Per the germline V gene (reference sequence), LGHDT is the CDR1 and YNNKEL is the CDR2. This chain is built from TRBV3-1 (or the pseudogene TRBV3-2) and TRBJ2-1; TRBD2 fits 9 bases in the junction. The TCR comes from a man younger than 45 in good health. Sequencing was carried out using blood. CDR3 reads: CASRDSGGGAYNEQFF. The nucleotides read TGTGCCAGCAGAGATAGCGGGGGAGGGGCCTACAATGAGCAGTTCTTC.